This T cell receptor (beta chain) was obtained from a study of cytomegalovirus exposure and HLA in healthy donors. PCR primers comprised 60 Vbeta and 13 Jbeta primers. The data were produced by immunoSEQ multiplex PCR, yet TCRdb's version contains in-frame clones alone and is incomplete. The sample comprises approximately 150,000 clones, roughly 80% of which are singletons, and roughly 7.6% rests with the top ten. This CDR3 is 15 amino acids long. Looked up from germline, CDR1 is MDHEN and CDR2 is SYDVKM. The V gene end was trimmed by 3 bases and the J gene end by 2 bases; junction bases not matched to a gene: 7.

This chain links TRBV28 with TRBJ2-7; 7 bases fit TRBD1. The receptor's source is a woman aged 25 to 45 in good health and CMV-seropositive. Sample: PBMCs. This CDR3 reads CASSLTGSRPYEQYF. For the CDR3, the DNA is TGTGCCAGCAGTTTGACAGGGAGTCGACCCTACGAGCAGTACTTC. Together with reference TRBV28 and TRBJ2-7, the CDR3 gives the full variable domain: DVKVTQSSRYLVKRTGEKVFLECVQDMDHENMFWYRQDPGLGLRLIYFSYDVKMKEKGDIPEGYSVSREKKERFSLILESASTNQTSMYLCASSLTGSRPYEQYFGPGTRLTVT.